Included here is one T cell receptor beta chain sequence, with context. The Seattle patients, enrolled during active infection, were followed longitudinally. This record comes from a study of blood T cell repertoires in COVID-19. The overall study: Italy, Spain and the United States were the sources of the convalescent and acute COVID-19 samples. The cDNA or gDNA used as material had been derived from T cells, B-cell-depleted T cells, or PBMCs.

In the authors' methods: Reference gene primer amplification in the assay estimated nucleated cell counts. Assay used: immunoSEQ multiplex PCR; TCRdb lists only in-frame clones, some missing. D and trimming were read from the DNA, whereas the V and J calls and clone size are those reported in that table. Here the sample spans about 49,000 clones, 80% to 90% being singletons. The CDR3 has 18 residues. With V trimmed by 2 bases and J by 2 bases, 11 bases remained unmatched. CDR1 and CDR2 from the germline V gene are KGHDR and SFDVKD. Source material: peripheral blood. This TCR derives from a woman at least 80 years old with COVID-19, enrolled during active disease. The rearrangement links TRBV24-1 to TRBJ2-3; TRBD2 matches at 8 bases. The CDR3 DNA is TGTGCCACCAGTGATTCGAAGTTCGGGGGGGCCCTCACAGATACGCAGTATTTT. As protein: CATSDSKFGGALTDTQYF.